This T cell receptor beta chain derives from a study of blood T cell repertoires in COVID-19. About the study: PBMCs, B-cell-depleted T cells, or T cells provided the cDNA or gDNA that made up the material.

Generated by immunoSEQ multiplex PCR, the TCRdb table keeps only in-frame clones and is missing some. The sample consists of some 300,000 clones, more than 90% of them appearing once. The CDR3 extends over 15 amino acids. V lost 0 bases, J lost 5 bases, and 2 bases stayed unmatched. Germline loops: CDR1 SGHRS, CDR2 YFSETQ. The TCR comes from a woman aged 25 to 39 who had been exposed to COVID-19. The rearrangement uses TRBV5-1 and TRBJ1-4; TRBD1 matches 9 bases. The source material was PBMCs or T cells enriched from blood (not recorded which). The CDR3: CASSLAGTGNEKLFF. The CDR3 DNA reads as TGCGCCAGCAGCTTGGCCGGGACAGGGAATGAAAAACTGTTTTTT.